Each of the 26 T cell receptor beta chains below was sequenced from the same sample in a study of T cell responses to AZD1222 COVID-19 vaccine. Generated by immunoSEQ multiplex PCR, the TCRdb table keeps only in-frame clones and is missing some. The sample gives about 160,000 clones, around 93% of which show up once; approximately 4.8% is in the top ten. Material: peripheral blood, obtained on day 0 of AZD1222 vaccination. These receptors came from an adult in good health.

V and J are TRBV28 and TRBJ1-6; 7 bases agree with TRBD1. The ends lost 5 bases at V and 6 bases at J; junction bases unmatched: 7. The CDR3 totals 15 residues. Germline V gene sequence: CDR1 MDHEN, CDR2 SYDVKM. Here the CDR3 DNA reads TGTGCCAGCAGTCCTCGACAGGGTGGTAATTCACCCCTCCACTTT. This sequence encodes CASSPRQGGNSPLHF.

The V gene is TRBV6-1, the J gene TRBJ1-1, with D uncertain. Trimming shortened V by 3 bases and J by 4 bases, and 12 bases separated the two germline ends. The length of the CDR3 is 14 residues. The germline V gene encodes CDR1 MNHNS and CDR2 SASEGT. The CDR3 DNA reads TGTGCCAGCAGTGACCTGGGGATCATCACTGAAGCTTTCTTT. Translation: CASSDLGIITEAFF.

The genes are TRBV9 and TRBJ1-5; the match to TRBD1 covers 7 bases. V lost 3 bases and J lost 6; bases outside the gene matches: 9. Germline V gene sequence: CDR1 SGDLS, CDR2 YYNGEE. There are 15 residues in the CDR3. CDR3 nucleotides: TGTGCCAGCAGCGCCGAGGGGCAGGGGGGTCAGCCCCAGCATTTT. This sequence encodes CASSAEGQGGQPQHF.

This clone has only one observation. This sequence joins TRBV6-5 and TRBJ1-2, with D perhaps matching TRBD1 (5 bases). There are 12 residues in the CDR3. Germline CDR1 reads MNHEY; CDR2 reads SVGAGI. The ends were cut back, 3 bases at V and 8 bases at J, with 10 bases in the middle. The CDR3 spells CASSYRGGGYTF. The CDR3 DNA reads TGTGCCAGCAGTTATAGGGGCGGGGGCTACACCTTC.

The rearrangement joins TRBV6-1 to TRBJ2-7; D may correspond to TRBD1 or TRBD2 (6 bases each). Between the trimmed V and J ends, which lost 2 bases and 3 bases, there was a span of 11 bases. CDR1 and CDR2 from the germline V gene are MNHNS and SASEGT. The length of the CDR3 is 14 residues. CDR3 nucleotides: TGTGCCAGCAGTGAAAGGAGGGGACACTACGAGCAGTACTTC. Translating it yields CASSERRGHYEQYF.

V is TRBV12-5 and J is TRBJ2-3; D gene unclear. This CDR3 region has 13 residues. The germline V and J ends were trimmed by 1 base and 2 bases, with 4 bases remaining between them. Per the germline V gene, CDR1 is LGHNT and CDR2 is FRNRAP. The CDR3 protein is CASGLDSTDTQYF. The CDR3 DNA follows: TGTGCTAGTGGTTTGGATTCCACAGATACGCAGTATTTT.

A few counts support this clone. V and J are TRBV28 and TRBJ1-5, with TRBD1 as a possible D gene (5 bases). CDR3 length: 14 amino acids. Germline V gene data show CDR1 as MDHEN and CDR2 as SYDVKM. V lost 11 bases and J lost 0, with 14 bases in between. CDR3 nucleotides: TGTGCCTGCACCTCAGGGACTAGCAATCAGCCCCAGCATTTT. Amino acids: CACTSGTSNQPQHF.

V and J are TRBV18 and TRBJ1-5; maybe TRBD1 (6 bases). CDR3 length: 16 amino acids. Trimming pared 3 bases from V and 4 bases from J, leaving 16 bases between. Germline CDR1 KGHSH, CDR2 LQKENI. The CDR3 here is CASSPRDTANNQPQHF. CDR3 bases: TGTGCCAGCTCACCCCGGGACACCGCAAATAATCAGCCCCAGCATTTT.

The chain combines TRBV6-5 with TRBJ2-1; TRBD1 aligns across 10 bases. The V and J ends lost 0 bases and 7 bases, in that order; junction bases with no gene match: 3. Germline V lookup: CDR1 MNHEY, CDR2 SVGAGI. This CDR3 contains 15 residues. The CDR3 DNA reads TGTGCCAGCAGTTACTCGGGGACAGGGGTGAATGAGCAGTTCTTC. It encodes CASSYSGTGVNEQFF.

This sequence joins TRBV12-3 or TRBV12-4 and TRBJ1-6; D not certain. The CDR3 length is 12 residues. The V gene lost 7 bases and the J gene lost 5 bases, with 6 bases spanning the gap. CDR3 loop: CASTGDNSPLHF. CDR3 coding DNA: TGTGCCAGCACCGGGGATAATTCACCCCTCCACTTT.

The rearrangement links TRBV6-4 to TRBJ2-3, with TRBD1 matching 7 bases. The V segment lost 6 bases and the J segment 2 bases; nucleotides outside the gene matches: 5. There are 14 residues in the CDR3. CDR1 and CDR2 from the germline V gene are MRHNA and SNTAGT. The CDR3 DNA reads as TGTGCCAGCAGCCAACAGGGGCTCACAGATACGCAGTATTTT. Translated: CASSQQGLTDTQYF.

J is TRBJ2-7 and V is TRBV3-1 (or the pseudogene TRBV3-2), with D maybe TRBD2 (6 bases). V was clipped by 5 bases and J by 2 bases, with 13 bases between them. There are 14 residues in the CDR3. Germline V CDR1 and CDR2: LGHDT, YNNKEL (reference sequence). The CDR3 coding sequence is TGTGCCAGCAGCTTGCGACTAGGAACCTACGAGCAGTACTTC. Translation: CASSLRLGTYEQYF.

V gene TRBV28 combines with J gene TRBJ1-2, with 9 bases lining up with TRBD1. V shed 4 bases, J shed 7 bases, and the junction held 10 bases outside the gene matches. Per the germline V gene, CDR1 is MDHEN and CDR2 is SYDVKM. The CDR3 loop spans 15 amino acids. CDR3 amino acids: CASSSPTGTGIGYTF. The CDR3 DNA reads TGTGCCAGCAGTTCCCCGACCGGGACAGGGATTGGCTACACCTTC.

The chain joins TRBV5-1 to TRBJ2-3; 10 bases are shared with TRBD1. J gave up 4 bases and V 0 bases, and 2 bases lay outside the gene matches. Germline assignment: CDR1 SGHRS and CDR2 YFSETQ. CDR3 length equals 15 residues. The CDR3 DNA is TGCGCCAGCAGCTTGGGCGGGACAGGGGCAGATACGCAGTATTTT. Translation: CASSLGGTGADTQYF.

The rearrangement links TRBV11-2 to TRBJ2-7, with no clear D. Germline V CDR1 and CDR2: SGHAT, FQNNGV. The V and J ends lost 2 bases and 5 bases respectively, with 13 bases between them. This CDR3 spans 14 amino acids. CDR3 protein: CASSLIGSWDEQYF. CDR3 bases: TGTGCCAGCAGCTTAATCGGTAGCTGGGACGAGCAGTACTTC.

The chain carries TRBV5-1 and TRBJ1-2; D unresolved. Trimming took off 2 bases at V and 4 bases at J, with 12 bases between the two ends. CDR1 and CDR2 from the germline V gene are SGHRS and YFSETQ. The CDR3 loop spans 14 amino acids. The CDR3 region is CASSLSGTVYGYTF. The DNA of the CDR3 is TGCGCCAGCAGCTTATCGGGAACGGTCTATGGCTACACCTTC.

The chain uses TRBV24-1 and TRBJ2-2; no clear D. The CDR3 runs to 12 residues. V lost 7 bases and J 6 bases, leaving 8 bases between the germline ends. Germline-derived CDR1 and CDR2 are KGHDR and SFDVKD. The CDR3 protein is CATRSGAGELFF. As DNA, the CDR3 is TGTGCCACCAGGTCTGGGGCCGGGGAGCTGTTTTTT.

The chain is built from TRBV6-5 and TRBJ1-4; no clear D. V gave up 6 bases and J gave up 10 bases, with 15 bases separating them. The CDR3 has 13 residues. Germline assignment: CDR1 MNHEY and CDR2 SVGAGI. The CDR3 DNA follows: TGTGCCAGCAGCAATTCCGGAGTAGGAAAACTGTTTTTT. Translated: CASSNSGVGKLFF.

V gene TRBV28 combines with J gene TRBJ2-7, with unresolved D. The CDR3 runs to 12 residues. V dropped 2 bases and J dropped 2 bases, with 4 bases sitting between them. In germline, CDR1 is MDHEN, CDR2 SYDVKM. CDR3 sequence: CASSLGTYEQYF. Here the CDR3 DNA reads TGTGCCAGCAGTTTAGGGACCTACGAGCAGTACTTC.

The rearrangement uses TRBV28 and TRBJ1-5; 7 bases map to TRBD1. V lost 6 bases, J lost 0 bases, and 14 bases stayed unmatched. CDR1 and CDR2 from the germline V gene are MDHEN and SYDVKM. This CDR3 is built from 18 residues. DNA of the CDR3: TGTGCCAGCAGATCCCCCCTCGGGACAGACAATAGCAATCAGCCCCAGCATTTT. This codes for CASRSPLGTDNSNQPQHF.

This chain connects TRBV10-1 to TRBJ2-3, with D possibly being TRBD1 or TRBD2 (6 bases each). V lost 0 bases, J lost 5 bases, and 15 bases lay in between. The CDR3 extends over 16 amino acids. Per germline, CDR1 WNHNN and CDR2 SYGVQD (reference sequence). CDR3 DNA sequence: TGCGCCAGCAGTGAGTCGAAAAGCGGAGGGGGAGATACGCAGTATTTT. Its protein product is CASSESKSGGGDTQYF.

The CDR3 sequence is CASSDDSLSNQPQHF. CDR3 bases: TGTGCCAGCAGCGACGACAGCCTTAGCAATCAGCCCCAGCATTTT. The chain carries TRBV6-6 and TRBJ1-5; D is possibly TRBD1 (5 bases). V lost 6 bases to trimming and J lost 0 bases, with 12 bases between them. The CDR3 consists of 15 residues. CDR1 and CDR2 (germline): MNHNY, SVGAGI (reference sequence).

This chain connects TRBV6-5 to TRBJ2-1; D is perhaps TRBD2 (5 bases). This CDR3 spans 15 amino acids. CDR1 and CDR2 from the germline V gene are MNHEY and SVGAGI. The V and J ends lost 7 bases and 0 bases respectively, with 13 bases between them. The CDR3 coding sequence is TGTGCCAGCATCCGGACTTTTAGCTCCTACAATGAGCAGTTCTTC. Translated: CASIRTFSSYNEQFF.

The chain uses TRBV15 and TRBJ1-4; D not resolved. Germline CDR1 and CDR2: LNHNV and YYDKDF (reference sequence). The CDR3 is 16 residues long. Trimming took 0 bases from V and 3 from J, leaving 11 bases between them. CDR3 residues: CATSRDRSGSNEKLFF. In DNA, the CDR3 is TGTGCCACCAGCAGAGATCGTTCGGGGTCTAATGAAAAACTGTTTTTT.

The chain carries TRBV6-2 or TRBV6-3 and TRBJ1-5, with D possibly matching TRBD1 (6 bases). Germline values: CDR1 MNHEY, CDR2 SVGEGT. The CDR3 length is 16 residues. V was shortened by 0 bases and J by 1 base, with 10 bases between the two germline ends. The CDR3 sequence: CASSYSSRGSNQPQHF. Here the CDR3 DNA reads TGTGCCAGCAGTTACTCGAGTAGGGGGAGCAATCAGCCCCAGCATTTT.

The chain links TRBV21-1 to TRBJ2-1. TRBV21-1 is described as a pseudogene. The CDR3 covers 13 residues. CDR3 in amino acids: CASSKVRFGEQFF. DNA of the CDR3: TGTGCCAGCAGCAAAGTCCGCTTTGGTGAGCAGTTCTTC.